The 9 T cell receptor beta chains presented below share a single source sample, sequenced in a study of cytomegalovirus exposure and HLA in healthy donors. Using immunoSEQ multiplex PCR, the repertoire was profiled, and TCRdb retains in-frame clones only, with some absent. The repertoire holds approximately 160,000 clones, roughly 89% seen once, with 3% to 3.5% in the top ten. Sample: PBMCs. These receptors were taken from a woman between 18 and 30 years old in good health and CMV-seropositive.

The J gene is TRBJ1-4, the V gene TRBV9, with D tentatively TRBD1 (5 bases). This CDR3 has 13 amino acids. In germline, CDR1 is SGDLS, CDR2 YYNGEE. Trimming removed 1 base at V and 8 bases at J, with 9 bases between. The CDR3 DNA reads as TGTGCCAGCAGCGTACAGGGTGAGGAAAAACTGTTTTTT. Protein sequence: CASSVQGEEKLFF. The full variable domain, rest sourced from reference TRBV9 and TRBJ1-4, is DSGVTQTPKHLITATGQRVTLRCSPRSGDLSVYWYQQSLDQGLQFLIQYYNGEERAKGNILERFSAQQFPDLHSELNLSSLELGDSALYFCASSVQGEEKLFFGSGTQLSVL.

This clone showed up just once. The V gene is TRBV6-6, the J gene TRBJ2-7, with D uncertain. Germline lookup yields CDR1 MNHNY and CDR2 SVGAGI (reference sequence). The CDR3 length is 13 residues. Trimming took off 5 bases at V and 7 bases at J, with 15 bases between the two ends. DNA for the CDR3: TGTGCCAGCAGTACGGAGCCAGACGGTGAGCAGTACTTC. Translating gives CASSTEPDGEQYF.

V usage is TRBV19 and J usage is TRBJ2-7; 8 bases map to TRBD1. Germline values: CDR1 LNHDA, CDR2 SQIVND (reference sequence). This CDR3 has 15 residues. With V trimmed by 7 bases and J by 5 bases, 13 bases remained unmatched. The CDR3: CASTPTGDSLDEQYF. The CDR3 DNA is TGTGCCAGTACCCCGACAGGGGACAGTTTGGACGAGCAGTACTTC.

The chain couples TRBV7-2 to TRBJ2-7; 9 nucleotides align to TRBD2. This CDR3 has 16 amino acids. V was clipped by 5 bases and J by 2 bases; unmatched bases: 10. Germline CDR1 reads SGHTA; CDR2 reads FQGNSA. In nucleotides, the CDR3 is TGTGCCAGCAGCCCAGGAGCTAGCGGGACCACCTACGAGCAGTACTTC. Its translation is CASSPGASGTTYEQYF. Complete variable domain (other parts from reference TRBV7-2 and TRBJ2-7): GAGVSQSPSNKVTEKGKDVELRCDPISGHTALYWYRQSLGQGLEFLIYFQGNSAPDKSGLPSDRFSAERTGGSVSTLTIQRTQQEDSAVYLCASSPGASGTTYEQYFGPGTRLTVT.

The chain employs TRBV11-2 and TRBJ2-1; 11 positions match TRBD2. V lost 4 bases and J lost 9; bases outside the gene matches: 11. The CDR3 is made up of 16 amino acids. Per germline, CDR1 SGHAT and CDR2 FQNNGV. The CDR3 bases are TGTGCCAGCAGCTCAAGTACTAGCGGGAGTAGGATTGAGCAGTTCTTC. It yields the protein CASSSSTSGSRIEQFF.

This clone was seen a single time. The V call is TRBV5-4, the J call TRBJ1-2; weak D call: TRBD1 (5 bases). This CDR3 contains 19 residues. The V gene lost 1 base and the J gene lost 6 bases, with 28 bases spanning the gap. Germline values: CDR1 SGHNT, CDR2 YYREEE (reference sequence). CDR3 region: CASSLPRGGSKNWGDGYTF. The CDR3 coding sequence is TGTGCCAGCAGCTTGCCCCGGGGAGGGTCAAAAAATTGGGGCGATGGCTACACCTTC.

The V gene is TRBV28, the J gene TRBJ2-3; 8 nucleotides align to TRBD2. V shed 7 bases, J shed 3 bases, and the junction held 12 bases outside the gene matches. The length of the CDR3 is 16 residues. Per the germline V gene, CDR1 is MDHEN and CDR2 is SYDVKM. In nucleotides, the CDR3 is TGTGCCAGCACCTTTAAACGGGAGGGCCTGACAGATACGCAGTATTTT. This translates into CASTFKREGLTDTQYF.

This chain links TRBV18 with TRBJ2-7; 10 nucleotides agree with TRBD1. Germline assignment: CDR1 KGHSH and CDR2 LQKENI. Trimming at V came to 3 bases and at J to 0 bases, leaving 20 bases not matched to a gene. This CDR3 comprises 21 residues. CDR3 protein: CASSPHQTRDRGSSLSYEQYF. Here the CDR3 DNA reads TGTGCCAGCTCACCTCATCAAACTCGGGACAGGGGATCCTCCCTCTCCTACGAGCAGTACTTC.

CDR3: CASREYSNQPQHF. The CDR3 coding sequence is TGTGCCAGCAGGGAGTATAGCAATCAGCCCCAGCATTTT. The genes are TRBV6-5 and TRBJ1-5, with D uncertain. The germline V gene encodes CDR1 MNHEY and CDR2 SVGAGI. The V gene lost 6 bases and the J gene lost 0 bases, with 6 bases spanning the gap. This CDR3 comprises 13 residues.